A single sample gave rise to the 18 T cell receptor beta chains below, sequenced in a study of T cells in Graves' hyperthyroidism and ophthalmopathy. Amplification yielded TCR beta CDR3 regions, with RNA transcripts as the source. First-round RT-PCR targeting the TCR CDR3 was performed with the HTBI primer set. TCRdb re-analysed the multiplex PCR reads in MiXCR, keeping a single row per CDR3 protein. The sample lists hundreds of thousands of distinct CDR3 sequences; roughly 15% were seen once. The material sequenced was blood. The source is a woman aged 18-29 years with Graves' hyperthyroidism.

This clonotype was observed at least ten times. The rearrangement links TRBV13 to TRBJ2-7; D may correspond to TRBD1 or TRBD2 (5 bases each). Germline loops: CDR1 PRHDT, CDR2 FYEKMQ (reference sequence). CDR3 length: 14 amino acids. The V end lost 5 bases, the J end lost 5 bases, and 16 bases lay between the germline ends. Here the CDR3 reads CASSLQTAVNEQYF. The CDR3 DNA is TGTGCCAGCAGCCTTCAGACAGCGGTCAACGAGCAGTACTTC.

CDR3 bases: TGTGCCAGTAGAGTCCAGAACACCGGGGAGCTGTTTTTT. Translating it yields CASRVQNTGELFF. This chain connects TRBV19 to TRBJ2-2; D gene ambiguous. Germline values: CDR1 LNHDA, CDR2 SQIVND (reference sequence). This CDR3 is built from 13 residues. Trimming removed 6 bases from V and 1 base from J, with 6 bases in between.

This clonotype has at least ten counts. V and J are TRBV28 and TRBJ2-7; D perhaps matches TRBD2 (7 bases). CDR1 and CDR2 from the germline V gene are MDHEN and SYDVKM. The CDR3 sequence is 18 residues long. V gave up 3 bases and J gave up 2 bases, with 23 bases separating them. The CDR3 loop is CASSFFLRTRGEPYEQYF. The CDR3 DNA reads as TGTGCCAGCAGTTTCTTCCTCCGGACTAGGGGGGAACCCTACGAGCAGTACTTC.

This clonotype has at least ten counts. The gene calls are TRBV10-3 and TRBJ2-7; 11 nucleotides match TRBD1. CDR3 length equals 13 residues. V lost 10 bases and J lost 5; bases outside the gene matches: 7. Germline assignment: CDR1 ENHRY and CDR2 SYGVKD. DNA of the CDR3: TGTGCCAGTATGGGGACAGGGGGGCACGAGCAGTACTTC. Translated: CASMGTGGHEQYF.

On this clonotype: At one end the junction does not follow the germline gene, possibly because of a read error. CDR3 sequence reads: CASNTGKRGLGNTICF. The CDR3 DNA follows: TGTGCCAGCAACACCGGAAAGAGGGGACTAGGAAACACCATATGTTTT. V and J are TRBV28 and TRBJ1-3, with D possibly being TRBD1 (5 bases). The CDR3 consists of 16 residues. Germline V gene lookup returns CDR1 MDHEN and CDR2 SYDVKM.

There are a few counts of this clonotype. V usage is TRBV5-6 and J usage is TRBJ1-1; D unclear. Trimming removed 3 bases from V and 1 base from J, with 10 bases in between. The CDR3 runs to 14 residues. Germline V gene sequence: CDR1 SGHDT, CDR2 YYEEEE. CDR3 nucleotides: TGTGCCAGCAGCTCATCCTGGGAGAACACTGAAGCTTTCTTT. Amino acid sequence: CASSSSWENTEAFF.

The chain couples TRBV14 to TRBJ1-2; D might be TRBD1 (5 bases). Germline loops: CDR1 SGHDN, CDR2 FVKESK. V gave up 1 base and J gave up 4 bases, with 13 bases separating them. CDR3 size: 15 residues. The CDR3 sequence is CASSQGRQGTYGYTF. The CDR3 DNA reads TGTGCCAGCAGCCAAGGAAGACAAGGGACCTATGGCTACACCTTC.

V is TRBV12-3 or TRBV12-4 and J is TRBJ2-2; 7 bases map to TRBD2. Trimming took 6 bases from V and 6 from J; bases not matched to a gene: 4. CDR3 length equals 13 residues. CDR3 sequence (DNA): TGTGCCAGCAGCCCACTAGCGCCCGGGGAGCTGTTTTTT. It yields the protein CASSPLAPGELFF.

The chain joins TRBV13 to TRBJ2-5; D remains unclear. From germline, CDR1 is PRHDT and CDR2 FYEKMQ (reference sequence). Trimming removed 8 bases at V and 4 bases at J, with 11 bases between. The CDR3 sequence is 12 residues long. CDR3 DNA: TGTGCCAGCGGAGCACACGGAGAGACCCAGTACTTC. Translating gives CASGAHGETQYF.

There are many counts of this clonotype. The chain employs TRBV18 and TRBJ1-4; 9 bases fit TRBD1. Trimming removed 0 bases from V and 8 bases from J; junction bases left unmatched: 7. The V gene's germline CDR1 is KGHSH and CDR2 LQKENI. The CDR3 spans 16 residues. CDR3 loop: CASSPPFGTGPEKLFF. The CDR3, as DNA: TGTGCCAGCTCACCACCGTTCGGGACAGGGCCCGAAAAACTGTTTTTT.

This clonotype has at least ten counts. J is TRBJ2-7 and V is TRBV3-1, with TRBD2 matching 7 bases. V was clipped by 4 bases and J by 5 bases; unmatched bases: 8. The CDR3 loop spans 14 amino acids. CDR1 and CDR2 (germline): LGHDT, YNNKEL (reference sequence). In nucleotides, the CDR3 is TGTGCCAGCAGCCGGGAACTAGCGACCCACGAGCAGTACTTC. The encoded protein is CASSRELATHEQYF.

This clonotype was detected many times. This chain joins TRBV27 and TRBJ2-3; no clear D. Germline V gene data show CDR1 as MNHEY and CDR2 as SMNVEV (reference sequence). The CDR3 is made up of 23 amino acids. The V end was cut by 0 bases, the J end by 2 bases, with 33 bases between. This chain's CDR3 is CASSLSWSQVVKIENINTDTQYF. The CDR3 DNA is TGTGCCAGCAGTTTATCTTGGTCGCAGGTAGTCAAGATAGAGAACATAAACACAGATACGCAGTATTTT.

In this sample, this clonotype turned up many times. The gene calls are TRBV20-1 and TRBJ2-7; 9 bases fit TRBD1. Germline trimming cut 2 bases from V and 3 bases from J; bases unmatched to any gene: 5. Germline CDR1 is DFQATT and CDR2 is SNEGSKA (reference sequence). The CDR3 sequence is 14 residues long. The CDR3 loop reads CSARSDRGGYEQYF. For the CDR3, the DNA is TGCAGTGCTAGATCGGACAGGGGCGGCTACGAGCAGTACTTC.

There are many counts of this clonotype. The chain links TRBV28 to TRBJ2-1; no clear D. Trimming removed 5 bases from V and 4 bases from J, with 15 bases in between. Germline V gene sequence: CDR1 MDHEN, CDR2 SYDVKM. The CDR3 consists of 15 residues. The CDR3 nucleotides read TGTGCCAGCAGTCCCCCTAGGGCACGTTACAATGAGCAGTTCTTC. Translated, it gives CASSPPRARYNEQFF.

The chain combines TRBV5-6 with TRBJ2-1, with 9 nucleotides matching TRBD2. The trim removed 2 bases at V and 2 bases at J, leaving 5 bases unmatched. From germline, CDR1 is SGHDT and CDR2 YYEEEE. The CDR3 runs 16 residues. In nucleotides, the CDR3 is TGTGCCAGCAGCTTTAGCGGGAGTGGCGCCTACAATGAGCAGTTCTTC. Residues: CASSFSGSGAYNEQFF.

The J gene is TRBJ2-7, the V gene TRBV6-2 or TRBV6-3; 13 bases agree with TRBD2. Germline V gene sequence: CDR1 MNHEY, CDR2 SVGEGT. With 5 bases clipped from V and 5 bases from J, the junction kept 6 bases outside the gene matches. The CDR3 length is 15 residues. The CDR3, as DNA: TGTGCCAGCAGTGGAAGACTAGCGGGAGGTAACGAGCAGTACTTC. It codes for CASSGRLAGGNEQYF.

This clonotype was seen at least ten times. The chain has TRBV10-3 and TRBJ1-1; D gene ambiguous. The CDR3 loop spans 11 amino acids. Between the trimmed V and J ends, which lost 6 bases and 1 base, there was a span of 3 bases. CDR1 is ENHRY and CDR2 is SYGVKD in the germline V gene. The CDR3 here is CAISGNTEAFF. For the CDR3, the DNA is TGTGCCATCAGCGGGAACACTGAAGCTTTCTTT.

In this sample, this clonotype turned up a few times. This CDR3 reads CASSPPRQGGIYTEAFF. The CDR3, as DNA: TGTGCCAGCTCACCACCGCGGCAGGGGGGGATATACACTGAAGCTTTCTTT. The genes are TRBV18 and TRBJ1-1; TRBD1 matches at 7 bases. J was trimmed by 3 bases and V by 0 bases; bases with no gene match: 10. The CDR3 loop spans 17 amino acids. Germline V lookup: CDR1 KGHSH, CDR2 LQKENI.